These 7 T cell receptor beta chains share one sample of origin, sequenced in a study of radiation and T cells in renal cell carcinoma. Measured with immunoSEQ multiplex PCR; TCRdb has only the in-frame clones, and not every one. Of tens of thousands of clones listed, 70% to 80% are singletons. Time point here: blood 2 weeks post-SBRT. As for treatment: 15 Gy SBRT to primary tumor, nephrectomy 4 weeks later. The specimen comprised blood, sampled from a patient whose treatment included radiotherapy and nephrectomy. Receptors originate from a man aged 60 to 75 with renal cell carcinoma.

The rearrangement joins TRBV13 to TRBJ2-1; 10 bases fit TRBD2. The germline V gene has CDR1 PRHDT and CDR2 FYEKMQ (reference sequence). Losses at the gene ends were 5 bases for V and 4 bases for J; bases not matched to a gene: 8. This CDR3 has 16 residues. The CDR3 bases are TGTGCCAGCAGCCGTCGGACTAGCGGATCATACAATGAGCAGTTCTTC. Translating it yields CASSRRTSGSYNEQFF. Full variable domain (outside the CDR3, taken from reference TRBV13 and TRBJ2-1): AAGVIQSPRHLIKEKRETATLKCYPIPRHDTVYWYQQGPGQDPQFLISFYEKMQSDKGSIPDRFSAQQFSDYHSELNMSSLELGDSALYFCASSRRTSGSYNEQFFGPGTRLTVL.

The rearrangement joins TRBV13 to TRBJ2-7; possibly TRBD1 or TRBD2 for D (5 bases each). Trimming pared 2 bases from V and 7 bases from J, leaving 21 bases between. This CDR3 contains 16 residues. Germline V lookup: CDR1 PRHDT, CDR2 FYEKMQ (reference sequence). The CDR3 DNA follows: TGTGCCAGCAGCTTAAGCCGGGACCAGGTGGGATTTGAGCAGTACTTC. Translating it yields CASSLSRDQVGFEQYF.

The rearrangement links TRBV7-9 to TRBJ2-1; 13 bases match TRBD2. This CDR3 region has 19 residues. Germline lookup yields CDR1 SEHNR and CDR2 FQNEAQ (reference sequence). The trim removed 1 base at V and 7 bases at J, leaving 13 bases unmatched. CDR3 nucleotides: TGTGCCAGCAGCTTAGTCGCTTGGACTAGCGGGAGTCGAGGTAATGAGCAGTTCTTC. Amino acid sequence: CASSLVAWTSGSRGNEQFF.

This clone appeared once. The V and J genes are TRBV9 and TRBJ1-5; a weak D match, TRBD1 (6 bases). CDR1 and CDR2 from the germline V gene are SGDLS and YYNGEE. This CDR3 is 14 amino acids long. V dropped 0 bases and J dropped 2 bases, with 6 bases sitting between them. CDR3 DNA: TGTGCCAGCAGCGTAGACAGGGGCAATCAGCCCCAGCATTTT. It yields the protein CASSVDRGNQPQHF.

The chain couples TRBV6-5 to TRBJ2-5, with 12 bases that match TRBD2. Germline CDR1 and CDR2: MNHEY and SVGAGI. CDR3 length: 16 residues. The V segment lost 2 bases and the J segment 4 bases; nucleotides outside the gene matches: 5. The CDR3 nucleotides are TGTGCCAGCAGTTACGAGACTAGCGGGAGTGGAGAGACCCAGTACTTC. This translates into CASSYETSGSGETQYF.

The chain couples TRBV9 to TRBJ2-5, with TRBD2 identical over 8 bases. The junction had 11 bases not matched to a gene; V was cut back by 0 bases and J by 7 bases. The V gene's germline CDR1 is SGDLS and CDR2 YYNGEE. The CDR3 consists of 16 residues. CDR3 sequence reads: CASSVDGSGATGTQYF. CDR3 in DNA: TGTGCCAGCAGCGTAGACGGTAGCGGGGCAACCGGGACCCAGTACTTC.

The genes are TRBV19 and TRBJ2-1; 12 positions match TRBD2. Losses at the gene ends were 5 bases for V and 2 bases for J; bases not matched to a gene: 4. The CDR3 spans 16 residues. Germline V CDR1 and CDR2: LNHDA, SQIVND (reference sequence). The CDR3: CASSALAGGTYNEQFF. For the CDR3, the DNA is TGTGCCAGTAGTGCACTAGCGGGAGGCACCTACAATGAGCAGTTCTTC. The whole variable domain, remainder taken from reference TRBV19 and TRBJ2-1, is DGGITQSPKYLFRKEGQNVTLSCEQNLNHDAMYWYRQDPGQGLRLIYYSQIVNDFQKGDIAEGYSVSREKKESFPLTVTSAQKNPTAFYLCASSALAGGTYNEQFFGPGTRLTVL.